In this sample, the clone carrying this TCR beta chain turned up a few times. Its antigen is as yet unknown. The sample belongs to a study of cytomegalovirus exposure and HLA in healthy donors. Unrecorded immune exposures were likely, despite nominal health at sampling. Primers included in the PCR were 60 Vbeta and 13 Jbeta primers. Generated by immunoSEQ multiplex PCR, the TCRdb table keeps only in-frame clones and is missing some. The data hold 100,000 to 120,000 clones, with about an eighth observed a single time. With 3 bases removed from V and 5 bases from J, the gap between germline ends came to 6 bases. The length of the CDR3 is 12 residues. Germline CDR1 and CDR2: SGHAT and FQNNGV. Study-wide results and caveats: Prior analysis indicated that the majority of TCR beta V segments exhibited productivity approximately 90% or approximately 30% of the time.

Sequencing input: PBMCs. The V gene is TRBV11-2, the J gene TRBJ2-3; a weak D match, TRBD2 (5 bases). The sequence came from a man aged 35-49 years in good health and CMV-seropositive. The CDR3, as DNA: TGTGCCAGCAGCTTTCGGGGAGATACGCAGTATTTT. As protein: CASSFRGDTQYF.